Listed below are T cell receptor beta chains from one sample, sequenced in a study of T cell responses to AZD1222 COVID-19 vaccine. Sequenced by immunoSEQ multiplex PCR; TCRdb stores in-frame clones only, minus some. Of more than 75,000 clones in the sample, about 90% were seen once. The material sequenced was peripheral blood, taken 28 days after the second AZD1222 dose. These receptor sequences come from an adult who received the AZD1222 COVID-19 vaccine. CDR3s include the opening cysteine and the closing phenylalanine or tryptophan. The D gene is left open where the match is weak. A clone size is listed for some rows: how often the clone was seen (once, few, many), or a class if it is expanded.

j_gene | abundance | d_gene | v_gene | CDR3nt | CDR3aa
TRBJ1-1 | NA | NA | TRBV5-4 | TGTGCCAGCAGCCCGAAGGGGCGGGGATGGACTGAAGCTTTCTTT | CASSPKGRGWTEAFF
TRBJ2-1 | once | TRBD2 | TRBV12-5 | TGTGCTAGTGGTTTGGACCCCGCCACTAGCGGTCACAATGAGCAGTTCTTC | CASGLDPATSGHNEQFF
TRBJ2-7 | NA | NA | TRBV5-6 | TGTGCCAGCAGCTTATGGGGTCTCGAGCAGTACTTC | CASSLWGLEQYF
TRBJ2-7 | NA | NA | TRBV6-1 | TGTGCCAGCAGTGATGAGGGAGACGTATACGAGCAGTACTTC | CASSDEGDVYEQYF
TRBJ2-7 | NA | NA | TRBV11-2 | TGTGCCAGCAGCTTAGGAACGTTCGGGGAAAACTACGAGCAGTACTTC | CASSLGTFGENYEQYF
TRBJ2-1 | once | TRBD2 | TRBV5-4 | TGTGCCAGCAGCTTAAGGACTAGATCGAGGGACAATGAGCAGTTCTTC | CASSLRTRSRDNEQFF
TRBJ2-7 | NA | NA | TRBV14 | TGTGCCAGCAGCAGAGTGAGGGACTTCTACGAGCAGTACTTC | CASSRVRDFYEQYF
TRBJ2-7 | NA | NA | TRBV28 | TGTGCCAGCTATTCTTTCGAGGGAGAGCCTCAGGAGCAGTACTTC | CASYSFEGEPQEQYF
TRBJ1-1 | NA | NA | TRBV11-2 | TGTGCCAGCAGCCTCAGTCGGAACATGAACACTGAAGCTTTCTTT | CASSLSRNMNTEAFF
TRBJ1-6 | once | TRBD1 | TRBV7-9 | TGTGCCAGCAGCTCGACAGGGGTCAATTCACCCCTCCACTTT | CASSSTGVNSPLHF
TRBJ1-1 | NA | TRBD1 | TRBV13 | TGTGCCAGCAGCTCCTCGGACAGGGACGAGGGGAACACTGAAGCTTTCTTT | CASSSSDRDEGNTEAFF